This T cell receptor beta chain was recovered during a study of regulatory T cells in long-lasting Graves disease. Deletions cut 5 bases from V and 10 bases from J, with 15 bases between. In germline, CDR1 is KGHSH, CDR2 LQKENI. The CDR3 is made up of 14 amino acids. CDR3-region Arm-PCR and iRepertoire HTBI primers produced the TCR beta libraries. In TCRdb, the multiplex PCR reads were re-called with MiXCR into one record per CDR3 protein. The table includes 350,000 to 500,000 distinct CDR3 sequences, about 17% detected once. This clonotype came up many times. Described time point: newly diagnosed GD, antithyroid drugs for less than 3 months. PBMCs provided the RNA from which the TCR library was made. All patients originated from an endocrinology department located in Xi'an, China. The sample was also reused in another study, on T cells in Graves' hyperthyroidism and ophthalmopathy. That publication notes: HTBI primers were used for first-round RT-PCR of the TCR CDR3.

Sequencing used peripheral blood mononuclear cells (PBMCs), obtained at new diagnosis, from a patient treated with antithyroid drugs. The receptor was isolated from a woman aged 30 to 39 with Graves disease. V usage is TRBV18 and J usage is TRBJ1-6, with D tentatively TRBD1 (6 bases). CDR3 sequence (DNA): TGTGCCAGCTCAGAGACAGGCCCCGGATCACCCCTCCACTTT. This codes for CASSETGPGSPLHF.